This section outlines one TCR beta chain sequence together with its context. The data stem from a study of glioma-infiltrating T cells after dendritic cell vaccination. Time point reported: after dendritic cell vaccination, including at tumor progression/relapse. V was pared by 6 bases and J by 6 bases, with 11 bases of the junction left unmatched. Germline CDR1 is MDHEN and CDR2 is SYDVKM. This CDR3 has 15 residues. Measured with immunoSEQ multiplex PCR; TCRdb has only the in-frame clones, and not every one. The sample consists of about 76,000 clones, about nine tenths of them appearing once. The input for sequencing was blood, taken after dendritic cell vaccination. This sequence originates from a human donor with glioblastoma. The chain uses TRBV28 and TRBJ2-7; 10 positions match TRBD1. The CDR3 DNA is TGTGCCAGCAGCTCTGCCGGGACAGGGGATAGCGAGCAGTACTTC. Translation gives CASSSAGTGDSEQYF.